One sample yielded the 15 T cell receptor beta chains listed below, sequenced in a study of blood T cell repertoires in COVID-19. The method was immunoSEQ multiplex PCR; TCRdb's version includes in-frame clones alone and lacks a portion of them. The sample lists some 40,000 clones, about 85% occurring once. Sequenced material: peripheral blood. These receptors came from a woman older than 75 with acute or convalescent COVID-19.

This clone was seen a handful of times. The chain is built from TRBV6-6 and TRBJ2-2; a weak D match, TRBD2 (6 bases). The V gene's germline CDR1 is MNHNY and CDR2 SVGAGI (reference sequence). There are 13 residues in the CDR3. Trimming took 8 bases from V and 2 from J, leaving 9 bases between them. The CDR3 region is CASLATNTGELFF. The DNA of the CDR3 is TGTGCCAGCCTAGCGACAAACACCGGGGAGCTGTTTTTT.

The chain couples TRBV19 to TRBJ2-1; D is unclear. This CDR3 contains 15 residues. Germline CDR1 is LNHDA and CDR2 is SQIVND (reference sequence). V was trimmed by 7 bases and J by 0 bases, leaving 13 bases between them. The CDR3 DNA is TGTGCCAGTACCATAGCACCGAGCTCCTACAATGAGCAGTTCTTC. Translation: CASTIAPSSYNEQFF.

The rearrangement uses TRBV18 and TRBJ2-1; the D is unclear. In germline, CDR1 is KGHSH, CDR2 LQKENI. Trimming took off 0 bases at V and 9 bases at J, with 9 bases between the two ends. The CDR3 is made up of 13 amino acids. The CDR3 DNA reads as TGTGCCAGCTCACCACCATCGAGGAGTGAGCAGTTCTTC. Protein product: CASSPPSRSEQFF.

J is TRBJ1-6 and V is TRBV5-1; no clear D gene. With 0 bases removed from V and 8 bases from J, the gap between germline ends came to 12 bases. This CDR3 contains 15 residues. Germline CDR1 SGHRS, CDR2 YFSETQ. The CDR3 nucleotides read TGCGCCAGCAGCTTGGGGGCTGACCAAGATTCACCCCTCCACTTT. This gives the protein CASSLGADQDSPLHF.

This chain links TRBV12-3 or TRBV12-4 with TRBJ1-5, with 8 bases lining up with TRBD1. This CDR3 is 13 amino acids long. With 5 bases clipped from V and 7 bases from J, the junction kept 4 bases outside the gene matches. CDR3 sequence reads: CASSIGQGQPQHF. CDR3 DNA: TGTGCCAGCAGTATCGGACAGGGCCAGCCCCAGCATTTT.

V and J are TRBV19 and TRBJ1-2; D remains ambiguous. Trimming pared 6 bases from V and 2 bases from J, leaving 7 bases between. The germline CDR1 and CDR2 sequences are LNHDA and SQIVND (reference sequence). This CDR3 region has 12 residues. The chain's CDR3 is CASRRENYGYTF. CDR3 DNA sequence: TGTGCCAGTAGGAGAGAAAACTATGGCTACACCTTC.

This chain joins TRBV30 and TRBJ2-5, with D perhaps TRBD1 (6 bases). Germline assignment: CDR1 GTSNPN and CDR2 SVGIG (reference sequence). The length of the CDR3 is 14 residues. The V gene lost 3 bases and the J gene lost 3 bases, with 14 bases spanning the gap. The CDR3 DNA is TGTGCCTGGAGCACCGGGACAAAAAAAGAGACCCAGTACTTC. It yields the protein CAWSTGTKKETQYF.

This chain links TRBV28 with TRBJ2-2, with TRBD2 identical over 7 bases. The junction had 5 bases not matched to a gene; V was cut back by 6 bases and J by 4 bases. CDR1 is MDHEN and CDR2 is SYDVKM in the germline V gene. The CDR3 has 14 residues. The CDR3 DNA is TGTGCCAGCAGAACCGGCGGGGGCACCGGGGAGCTGTTTTTT. Its protein is CASRTGGGTGELFF. Full variable domain (rest looked up from reference TRBV28 and TRBJ2-2): DVKVTQSSRYLVKRTGEKVFLECVQDMDHENMFWYRQDPGLGLRLIYFSYDVKMKEKGDIPEGYSVSREKKERFSLILESASTNQTSMYLCASRTGGGTGELFFGEGSRLTVL.

This chain links TRBV5-1 with TRBJ2-2; TRBD2 might be the D (6 bases). The CDR3 is 15 amino acids. CDR1 and CDR2 (germline): SGHRS, YFSETQ. V was clipped by 1 base and J by 3 bases, with 10 bases between them. The CDR3 region is CASSLFREDTGELFF. CDR3 coding DNA: TGCGCCAGCAGCTTGTTCAGGGAGGACACCGGGGAGCTGTTTTTT.

This clone has a handful of counts. The gene calls are TRBV7-9 and TRBJ2-7, with D perhaps TRBD1 (6 bases). The CDR3 has 16 residues. Germline values: CDR1 SEHNR, CDR2 FQNEAQ (reference sequence). The V end lost 4 bases, the J end lost 3 bases, and 19 bases lay between the germline ends. The CDR3 nucleotides are TGTGCCAGCAGCTCCGCTACAGGGTCCCTCGGCTACGAGCAGTACTTC. Protein product: CASSSATGSLGYEQYF.

The chain combines TRBV3-1 (or the pseudogene TRBV3-2) with TRBJ1-1; D perhaps matches TRBD1 (5 bases). This CDR3 is built from 14 residues. In germline, CDR1 is LGHDT, CDR2 YNNKEL (reference sequence). V lost 3 bases and J lost 7, with 15 bases in between. CDR3 sequence reads: CASSQGTSSGEAFF. In nucleotides, the CDR3 is TGTGCCAGCAGCCAGGGGACGTCTAGCGGTGAAGCTTTCTTT.

This clone was observed once. The chain recombines TRBV7-2 with TRBJ2-7, with 13 positions matching TRBD2. CDR1 is SGHTA and CDR2 is FQGNSA in the germline V gene. The ends lost 7 bases at V and 6 bases at J; junction bases unmatched: 9. The CDR3 spans 15 residues. The CDR3 DNA reads as TGTGCCAGCACCCCACTAGCGGGAGGGCCAATCGAGCAGTACTTC. Translation gives CASTPLAGGPIEQYF.

This clone rates as large. V and J are TRBV7-8 and TRBJ2-5; weak D call: TRBD1 (5 bases). The CDR3 spans 15 residues. The germline gives CDR1 SGHVS, CDR2 FQNEAQ. Trimming removed 1 base from V and 0 bases from J, with 9 bases in between. The CDR3 DNA reads TGTGCCAGCAGCTTAGTAACGACAGACCAAGAGACCCAGTACTTC. Protein: CASSLVTTDQETQYF.

The rearrangement uses TRBV5-1 and TRBJ1-4; a possible D gene is TRBD1 (6 bases). The CDR3 has 17 residues. With 2 bases removed from V and 8 bases from J, the gap between germline ends came to 22 bases. Germline CDR1 is SGHRS and CDR2 is YFSETQ. The CDR3 region has the DNA TGCGCCAGCAGCTTAATGGGGGCGAAAGGTTCAGGAGAAAAACTGTTTTTT. Its protein is CASSLMGAKGSGEKLFF.

V is TRBV11-2 and J is TRBJ1-3, with 7 bases identical to TRBD1. Trimming removed 2 bases from V and 1 base from J; junction bases left unmatched: 11. The CDR3 is 18 residues long. The germline CDR1 and CDR2 sequences are SGHAT and FQNNGV. The chain's CDR3 is CASSLRFQGGTSGNTIYF. The CDR3 bases are TGTGCCAGCAGCTTAAGGTTCCAGGGGGGAACTTCTGGAAACACCATATATTTT.